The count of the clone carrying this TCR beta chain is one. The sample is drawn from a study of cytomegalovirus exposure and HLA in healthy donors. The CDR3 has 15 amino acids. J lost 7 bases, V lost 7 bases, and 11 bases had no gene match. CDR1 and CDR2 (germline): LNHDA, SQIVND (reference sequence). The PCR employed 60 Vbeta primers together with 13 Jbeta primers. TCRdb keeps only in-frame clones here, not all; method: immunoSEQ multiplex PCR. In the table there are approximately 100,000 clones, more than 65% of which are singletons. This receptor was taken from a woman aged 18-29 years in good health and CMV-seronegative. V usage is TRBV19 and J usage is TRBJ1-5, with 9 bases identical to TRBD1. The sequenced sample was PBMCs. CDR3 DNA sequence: TGTGCCAGTACTCTGACCGGGACAGGGAGGCAGCCCCAGCATTTT. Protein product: CASTLTGTGRQPQHF.